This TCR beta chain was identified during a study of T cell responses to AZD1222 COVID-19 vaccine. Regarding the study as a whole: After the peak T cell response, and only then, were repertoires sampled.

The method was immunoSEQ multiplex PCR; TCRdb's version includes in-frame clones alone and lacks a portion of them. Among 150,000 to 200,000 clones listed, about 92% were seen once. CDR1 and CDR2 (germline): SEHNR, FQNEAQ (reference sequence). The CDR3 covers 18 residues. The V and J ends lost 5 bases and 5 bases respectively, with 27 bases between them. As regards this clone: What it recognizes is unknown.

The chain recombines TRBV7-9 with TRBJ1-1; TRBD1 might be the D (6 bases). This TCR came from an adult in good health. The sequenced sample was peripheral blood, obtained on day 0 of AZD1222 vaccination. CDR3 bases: TGTGCCAGCAGCCCACCGCGCCGGGGGTGGGGGCCAGAGACTGAAGCTTTCTTT. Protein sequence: CASSPPRRGWGPETEAFF. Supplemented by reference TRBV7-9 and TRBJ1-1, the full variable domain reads DTGVSQNPRHKITKRGQNVTFRCDPISEHNRLYWYRQTLGQGPEFLTYFQNEAQLEKSRLLSDRFSAERPKGSFSTLEIQRTEQGDSAMYLCASSPPRRGWGPETEAFFGQGTRLTVV.